Listed below are T cell receptor beta chains from one sample, sequenced in a study of beta chain features in type 1 diabetes. Produced via immunoSEQ multiplex PCR; TCRdb's table is partial and in-frame only. The repertoire consists of around 450,000 clones, with roughly 10% occurring once and the leading ten covering 0.046%. The sequencing sample was made of naive CD4+ T cells from blood. Receptors were obtained from a woman under 30 in good health. Both conserved end residues are part of each CDR3. Each record gives: V gene, D gene, J gene, clone size, CDR3 DNA, CDR3 protein. D genes are given only for firm matches. Rows may omit the clone size; those that give it use once, few, many or a size class.

v_gene: TRBV4-1
d_gene: TRBD2
j_gene: TRBJ2-3
abundance: NA
CDR3nt: TGCGCCAGCAGCCACGTTACTAGCGGGAGGTATGATACGCAGTATTTT
CDR3aa: CASSHVTSGRYDTQYF

v_gene: TRBV21-1
d_gene: NA
j_gene: TRBJ1-2
abundance: few
CDR3nt: TGTGCCAGCAGCAAGCCCGTTGGGCGACCCTATGGCTACACCTTC
CDR3aa: CASSKPVGRPYGYTF

v_gene: TRBV5-1
d_gene: NA
j_gene: TRBJ2-1
abundance: NA
CDR3nt: TGCGCCAGCAGCCCCGCTCCGGGGTCCTACAATGAGCAGTTCTTC
CDR3aa: CASSPAPGSYNEQFF

v_gene: TRBV28
d_gene: TRBD2
j_gene: TRBJ2-1
abundance: few
CDR3nt: TGTGCCAGCAGTTTATGGTCTAGCGGGCTAGACAATGAGCAGTTCTTC
CDR3aa: CASSLWSSGLDNEQFF

v_gene: TRBV5-1
d_gene: NA
j_gene: TRBJ2-2
abundance: NA
CDR3nt: TGCGCCAGCAGCTTGGGCCCCGCGAACACCGGGGAGCTGTTTTTT
CDR3aa: CASSLGPANTGELFF

v_gene: TRBV15
d_gene: TRBD2
j_gene: TRBJ2-1
abundance: many
CDR3nt: TGTGCCACCAGCAGAGTGGTAGCGGGCCGCGATGAGCAGTTCTTC
CDR3aa: CATSRVVAGRDEQFF

v_gene: TRBV5-4
d_gene: NA
j_gene: TRBJ1-1
abundance: few
CDR3nt: TGTGCCAGCAGCTTAGGCCGGGGTGAGGCTTTCTTT
CDR3aa: CASSLGRGEAFF

v_gene: TRBV19
d_gene: NA
j_gene: TRBJ2-5
abundance: NA
CDR3nt: TGTGCCAGTAGTTTTTACTCAGAGACCCAGTACTTC
CDR3aa: CASSFYSETQYF

v_gene: TRBV27
d_gene: NA
j_gene: TRBJ1-2
abundance: NA
CDR3nt: TGTGCCAGCAGGCAACCTAACTATGGCTACACCTTC
CDR3aa: CASRQPNYGYTF

v_gene: TRBV5-4
d_gene: TRBD1
j_gene: TRBJ2-5
abundance: few
CDR3nt: TGTGCCAGCAGCGAGGGACAGGGTGCAGAGACCCAGTACTTC
CDR3aa: CASSEGQGAETQYF

v_gene: TRBV2
d_gene: NA
j_gene: TRBJ2-5
abundance: few
CDR3nt: TGTGCCAGCAGTTCACAGGGATCACCCCAAGAGACCCAGTACTTC
CDR3aa: CASSSQGSPQETQYF

v_gene: TRBV30
d_gene: TRBD2
j_gene: TRBJ2-7
abundance: few
CDR3nt: TGTGCCTGGAGTGTACAGCGGGTTTCGGCGGGAGGAGGAGGCGAGCAGTACTTC
CDR3aa: CAWSVQRVSAGGGGEQYF

v_gene: TRBV9
d_gene: NA
j_gene: TRBJ2-3
abundance: few
CDR3nt: TGTGCCAGCAGCATTGGGGCAGGGGTCGGCACAGATACGCAGTATTTT
CDR3aa: CASSIGAGVGTDTQYF

v_gene: TRBV7-2
d_gene: NA
j_gene: TRBJ2-3
abundance: NA
CDR3nt: TGTGCCAGCAGCTTACGGTCCCGTCGGGAGGATACGCAGTATTTT
CDR3aa: CASSLRSRREDTQYF

v_gene: TRBV4-3
d_gene: NA
j_gene: TRBJ2-3
abundance: few
CDR3nt: TGCGCCAGCAGCCAAAAGGCTGGGGTTTTCAGAGATACGCAGTATTTT
CDR3aa: CASSQKAGVFRDTQYF

v_gene: TRBV30
d_gene: NA
j_gene: TRBJ2-7
abundance: NA
CDR3nt: TGTGCCTGGAGTCGGATTTTGGGCTACGAGCAGTACTTC
CDR3aa: CAWSRILGYEQYF

v_gene: TRBV7-9
d_gene: NA
j_gene: TRBJ2-1
abundance: NA
CDR3nt: TGTGCCAGCAGCTCCTCACCCTGGGGGGAGCAGTTCTTC
CDR3aa: CASSSSPWGEQFF

v_gene: TRBV11-3
d_gene: NA
j_gene: TRBJ2-3
abundance: NA
CDR3nt: TGTGCCAGCAGCTTAGATGGTAACACAGATACGCAGTATTTT
CDR3aa: CASSLDGNTDTQYF

v_gene: TRBV6-4
d_gene: NA
j_gene: TRBJ1-1
abundance: few
CDR3nt: TGTGCCAGCAGTGACGGGGGCCGGGACTCGGACACTGAAGCTTTCTTT
CDR3aa: CASSDGGRDSDTEAFF

v_gene: TRBV18
d_gene: NA
j_gene: TRBJ2-5
abundance: few
CDR3nt: TGTGCCAGCTCACCGATACAGGGTCTAGAAGAGACCCAGTACTTC
CDR3aa: CASSPIQGLEETQYF

v_gene: TRBV4-1
d_gene: TRBD1
j_gene: TRBJ1-5
abundance: few
CDR3nt: TGCGCCAGCAGCCAAGGGACAGGGACTGGCAATCAGCCCCAGCATTTT
CDR3aa: CASSQGTGTGNQPQHF

v_gene: TRBV7-3
d_gene: NA
j_gene: TRBJ2-1
abundance: NA
CDR3nt: TGTGCCAGCAGCCAAGGGCTAACCTCCTACAATGAGCAGTTCTTC
CDR3aa: CASSQGLTSYNEQFF

v_gene: TRBV2
d_gene: NA
j_gene: TRBJ2-1
abundance: few
CDR3nt: TGTGCCAGCAGGGACACAGGGCGGAGCTCCTACAATGAGCAGTTCTTC
CDR3aa: CASRDTGRSSYNEQFF

v_gene: TRBV7-2
d_gene: TRBD1
j_gene: TRBJ2-1
abundance: NA
CDR3nt: TGTGCCAGCAGCTTAGAGGCAGGGGGCTACAATGAGCAGTTCTTC
CDR3aa: CASSLEAGGYNEQFF

v_gene: TRBV7-9
d_gene: NA
j_gene: TRBJ2-3
abundance: NA
CDR3nt: TGTGCCAGCAGCCCCGGATGGACGCAGTATTTT
CDR3aa: CASSPGWTQYF

v_gene: TRBV5-4
d_gene: NA
j_gene: TRBJ2-3
abundance: few
CDR3nt: TGTGCCAGCAGCCCTACAGGGACAGATACGCAGTATTTT
CDR3aa: CASSPTGTDTQYF

v_gene: TRBV25-1
d_gene: NA
j_gene: TRBJ1-2
abundance: few
CDR3nt: TGTGCCAGCAGTGTGGTTGCTAACTATGGCTACACCTTC
CDR3aa: CASSVVANYGYTF

v_gene: TRBV25-1
d_gene: TRBD1
j_gene: TRBJ1-1
abundance: NA
CDR3nt: TGTGCCAGCCAGGGGGACACCACTGAAGCTTTCTTT
CDR3aa: CASQGDTTEAFF